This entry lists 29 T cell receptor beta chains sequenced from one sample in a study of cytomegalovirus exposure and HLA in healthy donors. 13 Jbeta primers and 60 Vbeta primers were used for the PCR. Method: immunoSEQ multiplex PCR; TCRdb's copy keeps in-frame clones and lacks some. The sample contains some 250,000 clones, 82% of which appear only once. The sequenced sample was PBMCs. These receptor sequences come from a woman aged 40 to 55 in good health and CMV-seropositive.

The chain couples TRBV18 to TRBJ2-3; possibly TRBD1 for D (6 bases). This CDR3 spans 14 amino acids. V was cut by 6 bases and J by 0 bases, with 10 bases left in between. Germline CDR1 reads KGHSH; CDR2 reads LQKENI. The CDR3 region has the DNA TGTGCCAGCTCCTTAACAGGGAGCACAGATACGCAGTATTTT. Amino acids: CASSLTGSTDTQYF.

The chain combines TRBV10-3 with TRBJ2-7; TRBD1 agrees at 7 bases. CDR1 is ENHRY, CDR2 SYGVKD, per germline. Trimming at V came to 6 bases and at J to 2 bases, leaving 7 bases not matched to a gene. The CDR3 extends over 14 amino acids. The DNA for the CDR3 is TGTGCCATCAGAGCCAACAGGGGTACCTACGAGCAGTACTTC. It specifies CAIRANRGTYEQYF.

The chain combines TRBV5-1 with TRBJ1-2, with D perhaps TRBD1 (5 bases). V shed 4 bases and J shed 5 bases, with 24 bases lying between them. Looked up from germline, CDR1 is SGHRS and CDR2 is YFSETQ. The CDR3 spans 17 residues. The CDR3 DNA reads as TGCGCCAGCAGCCCAAGGCAGGGAAATTACGTATCTTATGGCTACACCTTC. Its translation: CASSPRQGNYVSYGYTF. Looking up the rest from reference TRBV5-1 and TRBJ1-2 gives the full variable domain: KAGVTQTPRYLIKTRGQQVTLSCSPISGHRSVSWYQQTPGQGLQFLFEYFSETQRNKGNFPGRFSGRQFSNSRSEMNVSTLELGDSALYLCASSPRQGNYVSYGYTFGSGTRLTVV.

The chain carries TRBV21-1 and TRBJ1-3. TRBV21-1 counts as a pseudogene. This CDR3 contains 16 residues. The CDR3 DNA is TGTGCCAGCAGCAAAGTCTTCCACGGGGGTTGGAACACCATATATTTT. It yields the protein CASSKVFHGGWNTIYF.

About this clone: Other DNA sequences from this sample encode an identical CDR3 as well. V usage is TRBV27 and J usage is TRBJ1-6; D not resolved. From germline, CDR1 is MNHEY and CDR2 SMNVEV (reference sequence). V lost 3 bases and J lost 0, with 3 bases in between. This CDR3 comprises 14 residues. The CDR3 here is CASSFSSYNSPLHF. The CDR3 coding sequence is TGTGCCAGCAGTTTCTCCTCCTATAATTCACCCCTCCACTTT.

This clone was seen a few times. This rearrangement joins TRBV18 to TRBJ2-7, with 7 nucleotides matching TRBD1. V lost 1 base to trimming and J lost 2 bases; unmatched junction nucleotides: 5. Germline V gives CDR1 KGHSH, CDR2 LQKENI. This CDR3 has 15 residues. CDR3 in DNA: TGTGCCAGCTCACCACAGGGGGCGCCCACCTACGAGCAGTACTTC. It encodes CASSPQGAPTYEQYF.

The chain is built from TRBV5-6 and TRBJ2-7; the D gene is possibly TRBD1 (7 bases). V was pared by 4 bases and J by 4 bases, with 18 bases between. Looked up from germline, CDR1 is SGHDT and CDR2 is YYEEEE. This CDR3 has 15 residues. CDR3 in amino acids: CASSPAGQPIYEQYF. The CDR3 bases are TGTGCCAGCAGCCCCGCGGGACAGCCAATTTACGAGCAGTACTTC.

CDR3 coding DNA: TGTGCCAGTAGTTCGGCAACGGGAACCTACGAGCAGTACTTC. This codes for CASSSATGTYEQYF. This chain joins TRBV19 and TRBJ2-7; TRBD2 is a possible D gene (5 bases). This CDR3 contains 14 residues. With 5 bases removed from V and 2 bases from J, the gap between germline ends came to 13 bases. Germline V gene lookup returns CDR1 LNHDA and CDR2 SQIVND (reference sequence).

CDR3: CASSEEQGLGEKLFF. In DNA, the CDR3 is TGTGCCAGCAGCGAAGAACAGGGTTTAGGGGAAAAACTGTTTTTT. The chain uses TRBV9 and TRBJ1-4; D is perhaps TRBD1 (6 bases). V dropped 3 bases and J dropped 8 bases, with 17 bases sitting between them. Germline V gives CDR1 SGDLS, CDR2 YYNGEE. The CDR3 runs to 15 residues.

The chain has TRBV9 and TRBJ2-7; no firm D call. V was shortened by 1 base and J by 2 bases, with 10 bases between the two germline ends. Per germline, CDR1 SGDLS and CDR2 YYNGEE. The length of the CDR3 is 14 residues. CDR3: CASSVNQATYEQYF. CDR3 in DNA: TGTGCCAGCAGCGTAAACCAGGCTACCTACGAGCAGTACTTC.

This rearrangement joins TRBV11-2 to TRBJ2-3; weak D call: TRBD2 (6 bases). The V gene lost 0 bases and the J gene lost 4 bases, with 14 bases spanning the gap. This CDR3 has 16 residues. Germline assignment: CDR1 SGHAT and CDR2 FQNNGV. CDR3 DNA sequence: TGTGCCAGCAGCTTAGAGGGTCGGAGGGGTCCAGATACGCAGTATTTT. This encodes CASSLEGRRGPDTQYF.

This CDR3 is CASSPTLTGKVPQPQHF. In DNA, the CDR3 is TGTGCCAGCAGCCCCACCTTGACGGGGAAGGTGCCTCAGCCCCAGCATTTT. This chain links TRBV4-2 with TRBJ1-5; D is undetermined. This CDR3 has 17 residues. Germline lookup yields CDR1 LGHNA and CDR2 YNFKEQ. V was shortened by 4 bases and J by 6 bases, with 22 bases between the two germline ends.

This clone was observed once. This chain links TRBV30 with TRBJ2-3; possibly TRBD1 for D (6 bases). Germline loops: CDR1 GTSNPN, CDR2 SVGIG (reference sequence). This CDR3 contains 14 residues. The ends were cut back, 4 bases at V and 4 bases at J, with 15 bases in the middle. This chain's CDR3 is CAWTSGASPDTQYF. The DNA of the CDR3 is TGTGCCTGGACCTCAGGGGCCTCCCCAGATACGCAGTATTTT.

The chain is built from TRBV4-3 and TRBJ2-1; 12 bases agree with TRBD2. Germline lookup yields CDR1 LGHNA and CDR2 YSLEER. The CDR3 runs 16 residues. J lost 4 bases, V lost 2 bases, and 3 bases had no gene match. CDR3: CASSQQGLAGYNEQFF. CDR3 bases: TGCGCCAGCAGCCAACAGGGACTAGCGGGTTACAATGAGCAGTTCTTC.

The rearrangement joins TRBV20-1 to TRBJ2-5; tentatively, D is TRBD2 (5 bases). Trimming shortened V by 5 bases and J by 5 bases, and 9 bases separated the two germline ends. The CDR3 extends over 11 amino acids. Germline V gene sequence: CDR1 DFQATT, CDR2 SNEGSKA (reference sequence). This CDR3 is CSAPSGETQYF. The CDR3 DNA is TGCAGTGCTCCCTCGGGGGAGACCCAGTACTTC.

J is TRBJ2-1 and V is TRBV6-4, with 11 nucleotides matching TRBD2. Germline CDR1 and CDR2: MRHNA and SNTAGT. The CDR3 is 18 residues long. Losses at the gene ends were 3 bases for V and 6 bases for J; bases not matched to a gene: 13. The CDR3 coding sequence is TGTGCCAGCAGTGAAGTCCCCTTACTAGCGGGAGAGCGCAATGAGCAGTTCTTC. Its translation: CASSEVPLLAGERNEQFF.

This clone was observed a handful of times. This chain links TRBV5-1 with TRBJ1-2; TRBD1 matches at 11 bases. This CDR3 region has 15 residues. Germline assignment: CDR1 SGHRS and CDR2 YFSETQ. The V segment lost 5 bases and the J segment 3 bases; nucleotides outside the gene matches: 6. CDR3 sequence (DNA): TGCGCCAGCAGTCCGGGACAGGGGGTGGACTATGGCTACACCTTC. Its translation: CASSPGQGVDYGYTF. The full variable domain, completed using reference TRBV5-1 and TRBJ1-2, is KAGVTQTPRYLIKTRGQQVTLSCSPISGHRSVSWYQQTPGQGLQFLFEYFSETQRNKGNFPGRFSGRQFSNSRSEMNVSTLELGDSALYLCASSPGQGVDYGYTFGSGTRLTVV.

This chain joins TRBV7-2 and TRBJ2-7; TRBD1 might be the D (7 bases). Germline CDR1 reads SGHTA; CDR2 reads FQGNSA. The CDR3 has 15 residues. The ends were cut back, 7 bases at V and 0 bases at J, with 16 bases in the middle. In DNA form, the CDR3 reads TGTGCCAGCACCCAGGGGGGCCCACACTCCTACGAGCAGTACTTC. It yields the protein CASTQGGPHSYEQYF.

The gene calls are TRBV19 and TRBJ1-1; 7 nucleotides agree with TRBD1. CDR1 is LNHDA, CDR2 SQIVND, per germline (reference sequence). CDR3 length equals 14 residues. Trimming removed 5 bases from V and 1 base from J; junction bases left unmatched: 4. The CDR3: CASSHRDRNTEAFF. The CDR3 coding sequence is TGTGCCAGTAGTCACCGGGACAGGAACACTGAAGCTTTCTTT.

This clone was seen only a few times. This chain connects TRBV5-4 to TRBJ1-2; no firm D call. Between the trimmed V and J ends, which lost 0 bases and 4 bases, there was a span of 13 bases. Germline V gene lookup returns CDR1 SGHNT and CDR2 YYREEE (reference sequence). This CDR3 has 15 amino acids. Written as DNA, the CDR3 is TGTGCCAGCAGCTTGGAAGGAGGCAGGCTCTATGGCTACACCTTC. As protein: CASSLEGGRLYGYTF.

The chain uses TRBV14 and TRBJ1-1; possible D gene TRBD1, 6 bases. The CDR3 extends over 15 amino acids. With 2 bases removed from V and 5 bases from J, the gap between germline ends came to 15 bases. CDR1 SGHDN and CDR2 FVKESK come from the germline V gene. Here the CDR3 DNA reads TGTGCCAGCAGCCAAAGTAAGGGGGGGAGGACTGAAGCTTTCTTT. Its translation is CASSQSKGGRTEAFF.

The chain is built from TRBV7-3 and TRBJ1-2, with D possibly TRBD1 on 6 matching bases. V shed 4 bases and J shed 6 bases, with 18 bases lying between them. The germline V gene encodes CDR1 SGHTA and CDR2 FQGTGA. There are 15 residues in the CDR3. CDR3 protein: CASSSRIPGQDGYTF. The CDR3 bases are TGTGCCAGCAGCTCCAGAATACCGGGACAAGATGGCTACACCTTC.

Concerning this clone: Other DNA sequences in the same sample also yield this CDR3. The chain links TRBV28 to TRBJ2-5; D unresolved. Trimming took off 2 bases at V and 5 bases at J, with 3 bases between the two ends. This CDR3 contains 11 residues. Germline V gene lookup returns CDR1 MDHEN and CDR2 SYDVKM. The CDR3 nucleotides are TGTGCCAGCAGTTTAAGCGAGACCCAGTACTTC. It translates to CASSLSETQYF.

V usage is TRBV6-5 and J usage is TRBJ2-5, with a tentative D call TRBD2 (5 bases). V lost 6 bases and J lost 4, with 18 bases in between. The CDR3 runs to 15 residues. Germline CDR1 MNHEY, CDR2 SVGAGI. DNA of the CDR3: TGTGCCAGCAGCACTAGGGTGAAGGCTGGAGAGACCCAGTACTTC. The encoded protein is CASSTRVKAGETQYF.

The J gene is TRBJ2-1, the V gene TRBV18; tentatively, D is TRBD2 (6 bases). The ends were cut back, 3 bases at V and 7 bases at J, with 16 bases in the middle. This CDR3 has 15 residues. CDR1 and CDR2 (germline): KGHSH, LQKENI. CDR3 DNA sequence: TGTGCCAGCTCACCCCTCTCCCGGGAGTTGAATGAGCAGTTCTTC. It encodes CASSPLSRELNEQFF.

CDR3 coding DNA: TGTGCCAGTAGTATAGATGCAGGTAGCTCCTACGAGCAGTACTTC. This gives the protein CASSIDAGSSYEQYF. The chain couples TRBV19 to TRBJ2-7; D is unresolved. The germline CDR1 and CDR2 sequences are LNHDA and SQIVND (reference sequence). The V end lost 0 bases, the J end lost 0 bases, and 9 bases lay between the germline ends. The CDR3 contains 15 residues.

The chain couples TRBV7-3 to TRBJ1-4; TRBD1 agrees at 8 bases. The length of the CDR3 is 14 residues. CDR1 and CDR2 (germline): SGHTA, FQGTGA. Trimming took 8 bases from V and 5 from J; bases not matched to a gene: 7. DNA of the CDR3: TGTGCCAGCTCACAGGGGGGCGGAAATGAAAAACTGTTTTTT. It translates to CASSQGGGNEKLFF.

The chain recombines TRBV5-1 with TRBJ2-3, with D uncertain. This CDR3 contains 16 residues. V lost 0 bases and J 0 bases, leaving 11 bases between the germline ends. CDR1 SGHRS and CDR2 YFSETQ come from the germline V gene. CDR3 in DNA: TGCGCCAGCAGCTTGGCCTTTGCGGAAAGCACAGATACGCAGTATTTT. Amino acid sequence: CASSLAFAESTDTQYF. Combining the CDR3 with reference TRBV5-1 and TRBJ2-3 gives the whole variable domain KAGVTQTPRYLIKTRGQQVTLSCSPISGHRSVSWYQQTPGQGLQFLFEYFSETQRNKGNFPGRFSGRQFSNSRSEMNVSTLELGDSALYLCASSLAFAESTDTQYFGPGTRLTVL.

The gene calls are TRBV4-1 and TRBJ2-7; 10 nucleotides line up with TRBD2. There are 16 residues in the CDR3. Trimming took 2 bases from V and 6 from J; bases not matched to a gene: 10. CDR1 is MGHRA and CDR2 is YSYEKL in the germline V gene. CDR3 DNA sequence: TGCGCCAGCAGCCAATTTTTAGCGGGAGGTCTCCGCGAGCAGTACTTC. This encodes CASSQFLAGGLREQYF.